These T cell receptor beta chains were read from a single sample in a study of graft-versus-host responses after intestinal transplantation. Produced via immunoSEQ multiplex PCR; TCRdb's table is partial and in-frame only. The data contain approximately 71,000 clones, about 90% of them seen just once; the ten biggest clones take up around 2.3%. For these TCRs, the target antigens are not known. Sequences were derived from unstimulated CD8+ T cells sorted from spleen or lymph node cells, sampled before intestinal transplant. These receptors all stem from a human donor who received an intestinal transplant. Each CDR3 is given with its conserved first and last residue. The order of the fields is J gene, V gene, clone size, D gene, CDR3 DNA, CDR3 protein. A D gene is named only where the DNA matches it firmly. The size of a clone is reported for some rows only, either as once, few or many, or as a class for expanded clones.

J: TRBJ2-1; V: TRBV7-6; size: .; D: TRBD2; DNA: TGTGCCAGCAGCCCAGGGACTAGCGGGAGGGCCGTGGATGAGCAGTTCTTC; CDR3: CASSPGTSGRAVDEQFF
J: TRBJ2-7; V: TRBV6-1; size: .; D: .; DNA: TGTGCCAGCAGTGAAGCATGGGGCAGACCAAGGGGGGGCGAGCAGTACTTC; CDR3: CASSEAWGRPRGGEQYF
J: TRBJ2-7; V: TRBV28; size: .; D: TRBD2; DNA: TGTGCCAGCAGTCCGGGACTAGCGGAATACGAGCAGTACTTC; CDR3: CASSPGLAEYEQYF
J: TRBJ1-2; V: TRBV11-2; size: .; D: TRBD1; DNA: TGTGCCAGCAGCTTGGACAGGGGGGGCTATGGCTACACCTTC; CDR3: CASSLDRGGYGYTF
J: TRBJ2-1; V: TRBV9; size: .; D: .; DNA: TGTGCCAGCAGCGTAGACACCGCCTACAATGAGCAGTTCTTC; CDR3: CASSVDTAYNEQFF
J: TRBJ2-7; V: TRBV5-1; size: .; D: TRBD1; DNA: TGCGCCAGCAGCCCCAGGGGGCTATCCTACGAGCAGTACTTC; CDR3: CASSPRGLSYEQYF
J: TRBJ2-4; V: TRBV4-1; size: .; D: .; DNA: TGCGCCAGCAGCCATCCCGGGGGTCGGGGCATTCAGTACTTC; CDR3: CASSHPGGRGIQYF
J: TRBJ2-7; V: TRBV7-9; size: .; D: TRBD2; DNA: TGTGCCAGCAGCCCCACGGGGAGGGCGGGTATCGGGGAGCAGTACTTC; CDR3: CASSPTGRAGIGEQYF
J: TRBJ1-2; V: TRBV19; size: .; D: TRBD1; DNA: TGTGCCAGTGGCGACAGGGGGCAAAGAATTGACTATGGCTACACCTTC; CDR3: CASGDRGQRIDYGYTF
J: TRBJ2-1; V: TRBV29-1; size: .; D: .; DNA: TGCAGCGTTGAGTCAGGGTTTGATGATGAGCAGTTCTTC; CDR3: CSVESGFDDEQFF
J: TRBJ2-6; V: TRBV28; size: .; D: .; DNA: TGTGCCAGCAGCTGGAGGGCTGGGGCCAACGTCCTGACTTTC; CDR3: CASSWRAGANVLTF
J: TRBJ2-7; V: TRBV29-1; size: .; D: TRBD1; DNA: TGCAGCGTTGAAAAGGACAGGGACTCCTACGAGCAGTACTTC; CDR3: CSVEKDRDSYEQYF
J: TRBJ2-7; V: TRBV13; size: .; D: TRBD1; DNA: TGTGCCAGCAGCTATCATGGGACAGGGTCCTCCGAGCAGTACTTC; CDR3: CASSYHGTGSSEQYF
J: TRBJ1-2; V: TRBV5-1; size: .; D: TRBD1; DNA: TGCGCCAGCAGCCCGAAGGACAGGCTGACTGGCTACACCTTC; CDR3: CASSPKDRLTGYTF
J: TRBJ2-1; V: TRBV11-2; size: once; D: .; DNA: TGTGCCAGCAGCTTATCTGCAGGTGAGCAGTTCTTC; CDR3: CASSLSAGEQFF
J: TRBJ2-2; V: TRBV28; size: .; D: TRBD2; DNA: TGTGCCAGCAACCCCGGGACTACCCCTGGTAACACCGGGGAGCTGTTTTTT; CDR3: CASNPGTTPGNTGELFF
J: TRBJ2-1; V: TRBV9; size: .; D: TRBD2; DNA: TGTGCCAGCAGCCCCCGTGGGGCGGGAGGAAACTACAATGAGCAGTTCTTC; CDR3: CASSPRGAGGNYNEQFF
J: TRBJ2-7; V: TRBV6-5; size: .; D: .; DNA: TGTGCCAGCACGGAGGGCCGTTACTACGAGCAGTACTTC; CDR3: CASTEGRYYEQYF
J: TRBJ2-1; V: TRBV5-1; size: .; D: TRBD2; DNA: TGCGCCAGCAGCTTGGCTTTGGGGGGGGTCAATGAGCAGTTCTTC; CDR3: CASSLALGGVNEQFF
J: TRBJ2-5; V: TRBV28; size: .; D: TRBD2; DNA: TGTGCCAGCACTCACCAGACTAGCGAATTGATAGGGGAGCAGTACTTC; CDR3: CASTHQTSELIGEQYF
J: TRBJ2-3; V: TRBV6-4; size: few; D: TRBD2; DNA: TGTGCCAGCAGTGAGCGGACTAGCGGGACAGATACGCAGTATTTT; CDR3: CASSERTSGTDTQYF
J: TRBJ1-1; V: TRBV27; size: .; D: .; DNA: TGTGCCAGCAGTCGGGAGGCCGGATGGGACACTGAAGCTTTCTTT; CDR3: CASSREAGWDTEAFF
J: TRBJ2-2; V: TRBV9; size: .; D: TRBD2; DNA: TGTGCCAGCAGCGTGGGGAAACGGGGGGGCCTTAAGAACGGGGAGCTGTTTTTT; CDR3: CASSVGKRGGLKNGELFF
J: TRBJ2-3; V: TRBV28; size: .; D: TRBD2; DNA: TGTGCCAGCAGTTTAGGACTAGGAGGTATAGATACGCAGTATTTT; CDR3: CASSLGLGGIDTQYF
J: TRBJ1-6; V: TRBV10-3; size: .; D: .; DNA: TGTGCCATCCGGAACAGGGAAGATTCACCCCTCCACTTT; CDR3: CAIRNREDSPLHF
J: TRBJ2-1; V: TRBV5-6; size: .; D: .; DNA: TGTGCCAGCAGCGAGGGGGGGCAGCAGTTCTTC; CDR3: CASSEGGQQFF
J: TRBJ1-6; V: TRBV2; size: .; D: .; DNA: TGTGCCAGCAGTGACTACTCACCCCTCCACTTT; CDR3: CASSDYSPLHF